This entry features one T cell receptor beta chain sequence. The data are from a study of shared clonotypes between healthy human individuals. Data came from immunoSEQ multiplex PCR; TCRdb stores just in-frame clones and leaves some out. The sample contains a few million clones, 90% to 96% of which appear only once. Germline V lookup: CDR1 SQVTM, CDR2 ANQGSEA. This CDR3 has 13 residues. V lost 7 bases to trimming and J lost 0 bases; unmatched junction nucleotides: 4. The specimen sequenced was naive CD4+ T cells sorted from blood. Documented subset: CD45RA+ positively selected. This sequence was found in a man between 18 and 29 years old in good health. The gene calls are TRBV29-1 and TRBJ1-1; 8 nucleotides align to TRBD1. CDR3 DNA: TGCAGCGGACAGGGGCCCTTGAACACTGAAGCTTTCTTT. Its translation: CSGQGPLNTEAFF.